One and the same sample provided the 16 T cell receptor beta chains below, sequenced in a study of T cell responses to AZD1222 COVID-19 vaccine. TCRdb's copy holds only in-frame clones and misses some; the assay was immunoSEQ multiplex PCR. The repertoire holds just under 150,000 clones, with 88% as singletons. This sample comprised peripheral blood, obtained 28 days after the second dose of the MenACWY control vaccine. The receptors derive from an adult who received the MenACWY meningococcal vaccine as a control.

This chain links TRBV4-3 with TRBJ1-2, with D uncertain. Per germline, CDR1 LGHNA and CDR2 YSLEER. This CDR3 is built from 15 residues. Deletions cut 0 bases from V and 8 bases from J, with 16 bases between. This CDR3 is CASSQEKGRDGGYTF. DNA of the CDR3: TGCGCCAGCAGCCAAGAAAAGGGAAGAGATGGGGGCTACACCTTC.

This sequence joins TRBV9 and TRBJ1-1, with 7 positions matching TRBD1. After removal of 2 bases from V and 1 base from J, the junction contained 2 bases not matched to a gene. This CDR3 spans 14 amino acids. Germline-derived CDR1 and CDR2 are SGDLS and YYNGEE. Written as DNA, the CDR3 is TGTGCCAGCAGCGTGACAGGGTCGAACACTGAAGCTTTCTTT. It translates to CASSVTGSNTEAFF.

The chain has TRBV2 and TRBJ1-1; D uncertain. Looked up from germline, CDR1 is SNHLY and CDR2 is FYNNEI. CDR3 length: 12 residues. V was cut by 3 bases and J by 8 bases, with 10 bases left in between. The CDR3 nucleotides read TGTGCCAGCAGTGAGGCCGGTGGGGAAGCTTTCTTT. This encodes CASSEAGGEAFF.

The chain combines TRBV5-6 with TRBJ1-2; 9 bases agree with TRBD1. The CDR3 length is 14 residues. V shed 4 bases and J 3 bases; nucleotides not matched to a gene: 4. The germline CDR1 and CDR2 sequences are SGHDT and YYEEEE. The CDR3 loop reads CASSTRDRDYGYTF. The CDR3 nucleotides read TGTGCCAGCAGCACCCGGGACAGGGACTATGGCTACACCTTC. Variable domain in full (rest from reference TRBV5-6 and TRBJ1-2): DAGVTQSPTHLIKTRGQQVTLRCSPKSGHDTVSWYQQALGQGPQFIFQYYEEEERQRGNFPDRFSGHQFPNYSSELNVNALLLGDSALYLCASSTRDRDYGYTFGSGTRLTVV.

The rearrangement uses TRBV6-5 and TRBJ2-1; no firm D call. CDR1 and CDR2 from the germline V gene are MNHEY and SVGAGI. V shed 6 bases and J shed 7 bases, with 10 bases lying between them. The CDR3 is made up of 12 amino acids. The CDR3 region is CASRGLGNEQFF. CDR3 DNA: TGTGCCAGCAGAGGCCTAGGGAATGAGCAGTTCTTC.

CDR3 in amino acids: CAKAGGQGRRTSPLHF. The CDR3, as DNA: TGTGCCAAAGCTGGCGGACAGGGCAGAAGGACGTCACCCCTCCACTTT. The chain has TRBV19 and TRBJ1-6, with 8 nucleotides matching TRBD1. The CDR3 contains 16 residues. The germline V gene encodes CDR1 LNHDA and CDR2 SQIVND (reference sequence). J lost 10 bases, V lost 10 bases, and 18 bases had no gene match.

The genes are TRBV15 and TRBJ2-2, with TRBD1 matching 12 bases. Germline V lookup: CDR1 LNHNV, CDR2 YYDKDF (reference sequence). CDR3 length: 17 amino acids. J was trimmed by 6 bases and V by 4 bases; bases with no gene match: 9. The CDR3 nucleotides are TGTGCCACCAGCACCAGTAGAGGGACAGGGGGCCCCGGGGAGCTGTTTTTT. This translates into CATSTSRGTGGPGELFF.

The V and J genes are TRBV7-3 and TRBJ2-7; D remains unclear. CDR3 length: 15 residues. CDR1 is SGHTA, CDR2 FQGTGA, per germline. Trimming left V 3 bases short and J 2 bases short, with 14 bases between. The CDR3 protein is CASSFGENGAYEQYF. The CDR3 DNA reads TGTGCCAGCAGCTTCGGAGAAAACGGTGCCTACGAGCAGTACTTC.

The chain carries TRBV6-1 and TRBJ1-3; possibly TRBD1 for D (5 bases). CDR1 is MNHNS and CDR2 is SASEGT in the germline V gene. This CDR3 has 14 residues. V dropped 7 bases and J dropped 0 bases, with 10 bases sitting between them. CDR3: CASNRQSSGNTIYF. For the CDR3, the DNA is TGTGCCAGCAACCGACAGAGCTCTGGAAACACCATATATTTT.

CDR3 region: CASGPDLTGELFF. The CDR3 DNA reads TGTGCTAGTGGTCCCGACCTGACCGGGGAGCTGTTTTTT. The rearrangement uses TRBV12-5 and TRBJ2-2; D gene ambiguous. The V end lost 5 bases, the J end lost 5 bases, and 9 bases lay between the germline ends. This CDR3 comprises 13 residues. Per germline, CDR1 LGHNT and CDR2 FRNRAP.

This chain links TRBV6-2 or TRBV6-3 with TRBJ2-3; 12 positions agree with TRBD2. Germline V gene sequence: CDR1 MNHEY, CDR2 SVGEGT. Losses at the gene ends were 5 bases for V and 0 bases for J; bases not matched to a gene: 9. CDR3 length equals 18 residues. The DNA of the CDR3 is TGTGCCAGCAGTGATACCGGGACTAGCGGGTCTAGCACAGATACGCAGTATTTT. Translated: CASSDTGTSGSSTDTQYF.

The V gene is TRBV4-3, the J gene TRBJ2-2; 9 bases are a match to TRBD2. J lost 0 bases, V lost 0 bases, and 11 bases had no gene match. Germline CDR1 is LGHNA and CDR2 is YSLEER. The CDR3 consists of 20 residues. CDR3 region: CASSQDPDSGGFANTGELFF. The CDR3 DNA reads as TGCGCCAGCAGCCAAGATCCGGATAGCGGGGGCTTCGCGAACACCGGGGAGCTGTTTTTT.

This clone was counted a single time. This chain uses TRBV14 with TRBJ2-5; a weak D match, TRBD2 (5 bases). V lost 1 base and J 4 bases, leaving 16 bases between the germline ends. Looked up from germline, CDR1 is SGHDN and CDR2 is FVKESK. The CDR3 has 16 residues. The CDR3 region has the DNA TGTGCCAGCAGCCAAGTCTCACCCGGGGTAGGAGAGACCCAGTACTTC. Translating it yields CASSQVSPGVGETQYF.

Concerning this clone: Other DNA sequences within the sample encode an identical CDR3. The CDR3 loop is CASSYSILSSNQPQHF. DNA for the CDR3: TGTGCCAGCAGTTACTCTATTTTATCTAGCAATCAGCCCCAGCATTTT. The V and J genes are TRBV6-6 and TRBJ1-5; D unresolved. V was cut by 0 bases and J by 0 bases, with 9 bases left in between. CDR3 length: 16 amino acids. Germline V gene lookup returns CDR1 MNHNY and CDR2 SVGAGI (reference sequence).

The chain couples TRBV28 to TRBJ2-2, with D tentatively TRBD2 (5 bases). Germline-derived CDR1 and CDR2 are MDHEN and SYDVKM. This CDR3 has 16 residues. V lost 3 bases and J 7 bases, leaving 18 bases between the germline ends. CDR3: CASSLIGEVGGGELFF. CDR3 coding DNA: TGTGCCAGCAGTTTGATCGGGGAAGTTGGCGGCGGGGAGCTGTTTTTT. Drawing the rest from reference TRBV28 and TRBJ2-2, the complete variable domain is DVKVTQSSRYLVKRTGEKVFLECVQDMDHENMFWYRQDPGLGLRLIYFSYDVKMKEKGDIPEGYSVSREKKERFSLILESASTNQTSMYLCASSLIGEVGGGELFFGEGSRLTVL.

The chain combines TRBV27 with TRBJ1-5, with D possibly being TRBD1 (5 bases). CDR3 length: 16 residues. V was pared by 3 bases and J by 1 base, with 13 bases between. Germline CDR1 is MNHEY and CDR2 is SMNVEV (reference sequence). The CDR3, as DNA: TGTGCCAGCAGTTTTATTTTCCGGGGGAGCAATCAGCCCCAGCATTTT. Translated: CASSFIFRGSNQPQHF.